This T cell receptor (beta chain) derives from a study of blood T cell repertoires in COVID-19. Overall study context: From T cells, B-cell-depleted T cells, or PBMCs came the material, which was cDNA or gDNA.

This CDR3 region has 14 residues. CDR1 is MNHNY, CDR2 SVGAGI, per germline (reference sequence). The ends were cut back, 5 bases at V and 0 bases at J, with 10 bases in the middle. Original methodology: How many nucleated cells were present was estimated from reference gene primer amplification. Measured with immunoSEQ multiplex PCR; TCRdb has only the in-frame clones, and not every one. D and trimming come from the DNA, and the V and J calls and clone size come from that table. The sample holds over 150,000 clones, roughly 84% seen once. The chain links TRBV6-6 to TRBJ1-2; D call uncertain. The sequence derives from a woman in her sixties or seventies with acute or convalescent COVID-19. Sequencing input: peripheral blood. CDR3 DNA sequence: TGTGCCAGCAGTCCCGACATTCCTAACTATGGCTACACCTTC. Translation: CASSPDIPNYGYTF.